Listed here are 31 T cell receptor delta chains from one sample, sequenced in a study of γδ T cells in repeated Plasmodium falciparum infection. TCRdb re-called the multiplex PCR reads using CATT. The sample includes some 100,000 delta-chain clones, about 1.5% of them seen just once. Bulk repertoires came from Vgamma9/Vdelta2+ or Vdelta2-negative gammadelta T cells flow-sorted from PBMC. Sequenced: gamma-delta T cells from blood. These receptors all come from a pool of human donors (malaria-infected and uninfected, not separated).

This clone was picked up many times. Here the CDR3 reads CALGEQNYWGRTRKTAQLFF. The CDR3 DNA is TGTGCTCTTGGGGAACAAAACTACTGGGGGAGAACCCGAAAGACAGCACAACTCTTCTTT. The chain combines TRDV1 with TRDJ2; 9 bases map to TRDD3. V was clipped by 1 base and J by 4 bases; unmatched bases: 16. The CDR3 is 20 amino acids. Germline CDR1 is TSWWSYY and CDR2 is QGS.

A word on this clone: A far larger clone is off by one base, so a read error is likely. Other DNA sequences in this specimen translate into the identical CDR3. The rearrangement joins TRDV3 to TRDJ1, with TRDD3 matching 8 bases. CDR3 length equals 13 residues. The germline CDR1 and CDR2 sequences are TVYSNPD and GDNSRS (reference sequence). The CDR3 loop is CAFTGGPTDKLIF. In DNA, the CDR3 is TGTGCCTTTACTGGGGGACCCACCGATAAGCTCATCTTT.

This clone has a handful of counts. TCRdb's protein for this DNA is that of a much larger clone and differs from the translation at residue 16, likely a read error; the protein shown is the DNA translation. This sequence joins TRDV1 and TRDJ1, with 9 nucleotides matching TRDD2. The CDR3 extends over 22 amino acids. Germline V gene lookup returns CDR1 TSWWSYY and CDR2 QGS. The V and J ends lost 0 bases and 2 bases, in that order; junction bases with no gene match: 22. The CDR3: CALGELHTTRLPTFSVTDKLIF. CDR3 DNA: TGTGCTCTTGGGGAACTGCATACCACCCGCCTTCCTACTTTCAGTGTTACCGATAAACTCATCTTT.

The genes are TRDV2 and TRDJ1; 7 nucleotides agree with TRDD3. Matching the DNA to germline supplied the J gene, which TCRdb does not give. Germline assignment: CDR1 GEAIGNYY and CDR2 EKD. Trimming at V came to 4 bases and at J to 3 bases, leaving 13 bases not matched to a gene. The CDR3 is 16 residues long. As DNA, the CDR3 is TGTGCCTGTGATCCACTGGGGTTGGGGTCCGCCGATAAACTCATCTTT. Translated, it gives CACDPLGLGSADKLIF.

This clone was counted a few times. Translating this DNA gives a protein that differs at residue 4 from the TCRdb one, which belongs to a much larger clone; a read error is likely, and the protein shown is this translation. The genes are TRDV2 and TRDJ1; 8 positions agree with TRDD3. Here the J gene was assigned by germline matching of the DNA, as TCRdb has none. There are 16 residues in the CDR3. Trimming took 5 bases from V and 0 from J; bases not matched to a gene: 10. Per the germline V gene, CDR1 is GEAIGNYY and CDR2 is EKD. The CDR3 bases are TGTGCCTGTGGCTTACTGGGGGGGCGGTACACCGATAAACTCATCTTT. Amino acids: CACGLLGGRYTDKLIF.

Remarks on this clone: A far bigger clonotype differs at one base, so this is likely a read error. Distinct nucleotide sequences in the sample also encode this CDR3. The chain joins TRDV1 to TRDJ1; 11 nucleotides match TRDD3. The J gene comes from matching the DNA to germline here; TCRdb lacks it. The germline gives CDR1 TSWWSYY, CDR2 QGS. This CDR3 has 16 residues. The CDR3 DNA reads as TGCGCTCTTGGGGAGCTCAACTGGGGGATAACCGATAAACTCATCTTT. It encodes CALGELNWGITDKLIF.

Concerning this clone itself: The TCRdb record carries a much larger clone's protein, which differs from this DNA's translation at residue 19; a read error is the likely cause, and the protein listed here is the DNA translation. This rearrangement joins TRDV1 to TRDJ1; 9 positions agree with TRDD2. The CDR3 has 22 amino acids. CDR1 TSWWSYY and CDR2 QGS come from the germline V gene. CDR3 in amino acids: CALGPQAFLQPLLHHDTDRLIF. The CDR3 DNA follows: TGTGCTCTTGGTCCGCAAGCCTTCCTACAACCACTACTTCATCACGACACCGATAGACTCATCTTT.

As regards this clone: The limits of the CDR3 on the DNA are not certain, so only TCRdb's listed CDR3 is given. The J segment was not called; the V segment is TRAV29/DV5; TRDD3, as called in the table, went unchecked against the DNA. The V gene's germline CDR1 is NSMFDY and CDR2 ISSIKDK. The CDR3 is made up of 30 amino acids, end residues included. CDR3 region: CSVLLCSNPNRTPTVLTRTGGYSTADKLIF.

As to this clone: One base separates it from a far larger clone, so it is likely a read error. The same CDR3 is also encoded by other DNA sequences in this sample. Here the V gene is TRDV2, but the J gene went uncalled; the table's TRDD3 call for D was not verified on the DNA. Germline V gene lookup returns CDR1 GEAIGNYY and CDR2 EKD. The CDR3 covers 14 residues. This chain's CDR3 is CACDTKGITDKLIF. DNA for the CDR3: TGTGCCTGTGACACGAAGGGGATAACCGATAAGCTCATCTTT.

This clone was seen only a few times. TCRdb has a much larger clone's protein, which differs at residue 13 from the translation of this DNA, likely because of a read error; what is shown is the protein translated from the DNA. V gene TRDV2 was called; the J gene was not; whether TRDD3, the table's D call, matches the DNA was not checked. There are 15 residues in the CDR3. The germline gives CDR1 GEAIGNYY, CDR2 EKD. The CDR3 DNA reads TGTGCCTGTGACTGGGGGACCTGGGACACCCGACAGACGTTTTTC. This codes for CACDWGTWDTRQTFF.

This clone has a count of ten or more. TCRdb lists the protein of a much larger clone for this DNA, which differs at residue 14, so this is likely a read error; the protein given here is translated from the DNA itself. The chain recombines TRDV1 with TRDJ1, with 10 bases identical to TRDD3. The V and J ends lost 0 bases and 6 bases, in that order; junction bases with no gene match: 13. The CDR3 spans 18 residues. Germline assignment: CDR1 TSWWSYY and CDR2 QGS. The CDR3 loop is CALGELSVMGDTTNKLIF. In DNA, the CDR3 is TGTGCTCTTGGGGAACTTTCAGTCATGGGGGATACAACCAATAAACTCATCTTT.

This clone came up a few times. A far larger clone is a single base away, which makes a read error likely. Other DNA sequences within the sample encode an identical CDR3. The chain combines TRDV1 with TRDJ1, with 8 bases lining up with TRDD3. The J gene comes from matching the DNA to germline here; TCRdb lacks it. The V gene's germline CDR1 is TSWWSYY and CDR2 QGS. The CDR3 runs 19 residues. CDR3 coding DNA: TGTGCTCTCGGGGAACTAGTATCCGTTGTACTGGGGGACACCGATAAACTCATCTTT. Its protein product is CALGELVSVVLGDTDKLIF.

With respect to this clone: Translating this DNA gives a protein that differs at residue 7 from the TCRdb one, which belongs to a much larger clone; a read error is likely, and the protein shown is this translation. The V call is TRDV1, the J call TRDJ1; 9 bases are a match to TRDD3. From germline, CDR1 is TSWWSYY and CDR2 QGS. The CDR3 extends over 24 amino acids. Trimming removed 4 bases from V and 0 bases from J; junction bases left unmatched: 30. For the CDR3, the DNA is TGTGCTCTTGGGGCCCGAGACGTAATTCCTGAGCCGGGGGATACTAGTGGGTACACCGATAAACTCATCTTT. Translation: CALGARDVIPEPGDTSGYTDKLIF.

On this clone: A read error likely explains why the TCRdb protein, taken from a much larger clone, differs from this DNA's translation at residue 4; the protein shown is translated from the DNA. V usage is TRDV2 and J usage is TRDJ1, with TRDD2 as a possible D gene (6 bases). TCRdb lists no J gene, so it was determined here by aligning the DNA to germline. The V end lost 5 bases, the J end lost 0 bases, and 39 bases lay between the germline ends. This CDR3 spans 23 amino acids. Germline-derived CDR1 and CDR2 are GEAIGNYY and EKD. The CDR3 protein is CACGFLSLSQKRIPRRYTDKLIF. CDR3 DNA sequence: TGTGCCTGTGGCTTCCTCTCACTTTCCCAGAAGCGGATTCCTCGGCGTTACACCGATAAACTCATCTTT.

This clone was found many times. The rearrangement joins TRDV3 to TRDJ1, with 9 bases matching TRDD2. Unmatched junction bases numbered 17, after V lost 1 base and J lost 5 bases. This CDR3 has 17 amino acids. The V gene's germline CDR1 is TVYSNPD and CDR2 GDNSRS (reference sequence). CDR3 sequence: CAFNSYGLPTFWDKLIF. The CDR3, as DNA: TGTGCCTTTAACAGTTACGGCCTTCCTACGTTCTGGGATAAACTCATCTTT.

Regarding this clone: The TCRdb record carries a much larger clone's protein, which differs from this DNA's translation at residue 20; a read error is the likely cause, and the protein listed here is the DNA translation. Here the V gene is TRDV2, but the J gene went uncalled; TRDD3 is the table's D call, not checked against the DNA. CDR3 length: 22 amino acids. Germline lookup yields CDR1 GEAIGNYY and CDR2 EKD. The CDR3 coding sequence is TGTGCCTGTGAAACCTCGCCCTCGTACTGGGGGATACGCGTTCCCGACACCGATAAACCCATCTTT. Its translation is CACETSPSYWGIRVPDTDKPIF.

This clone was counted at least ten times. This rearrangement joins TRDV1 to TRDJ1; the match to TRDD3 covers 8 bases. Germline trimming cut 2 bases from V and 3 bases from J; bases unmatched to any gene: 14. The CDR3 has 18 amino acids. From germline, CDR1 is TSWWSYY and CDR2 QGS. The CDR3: CALGEYGTGGDPSDKLIF. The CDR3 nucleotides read TGTGCTCTTGGGGAATACGGGACTGGGGGGGATCCCTCCGATAAACTCATCTTT.

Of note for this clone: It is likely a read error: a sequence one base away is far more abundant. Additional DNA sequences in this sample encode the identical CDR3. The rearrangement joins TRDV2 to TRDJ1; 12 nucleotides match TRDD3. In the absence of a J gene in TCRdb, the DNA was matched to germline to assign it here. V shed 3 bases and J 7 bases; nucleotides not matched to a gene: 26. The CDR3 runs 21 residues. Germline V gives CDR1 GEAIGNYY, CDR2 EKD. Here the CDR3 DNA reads TGTGCCTGTGACGACGCATTCTATACTGGGGGATACAGCCCCTCGTCCCCTAAACTCATCTTT. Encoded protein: CACDDAFYTGGYSPSSPKLIF.

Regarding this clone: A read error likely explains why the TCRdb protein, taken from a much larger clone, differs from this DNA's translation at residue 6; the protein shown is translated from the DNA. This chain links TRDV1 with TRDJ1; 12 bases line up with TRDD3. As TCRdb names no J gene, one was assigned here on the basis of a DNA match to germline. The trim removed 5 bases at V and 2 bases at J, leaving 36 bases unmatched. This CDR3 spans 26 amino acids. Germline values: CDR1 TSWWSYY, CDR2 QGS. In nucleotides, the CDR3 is TGTGCTCTTGGGAACAGCCCGCCTTCCTACCTAATCTGGGGGATACGCGAGAATGGGGAAACCGATAAACTCATCTTT. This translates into CALGNSPPSYLIWGIRENGETDKLIF.

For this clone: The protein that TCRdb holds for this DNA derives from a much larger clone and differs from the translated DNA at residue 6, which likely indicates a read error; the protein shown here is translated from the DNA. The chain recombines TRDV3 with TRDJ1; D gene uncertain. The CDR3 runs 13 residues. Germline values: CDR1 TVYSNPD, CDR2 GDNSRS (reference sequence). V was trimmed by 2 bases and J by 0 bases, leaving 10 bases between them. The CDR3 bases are TGTGCCTTTCGCCGCGGCTACACCGATAAACTCATCTTT. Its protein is CAFRRGYTDKLIF.

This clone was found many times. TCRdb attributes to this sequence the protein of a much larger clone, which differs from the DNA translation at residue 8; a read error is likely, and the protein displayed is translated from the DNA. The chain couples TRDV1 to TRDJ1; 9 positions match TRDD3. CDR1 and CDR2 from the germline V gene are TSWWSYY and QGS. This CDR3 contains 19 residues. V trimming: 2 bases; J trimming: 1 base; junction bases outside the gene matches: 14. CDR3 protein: CALGERIARGIPPTDKLIF. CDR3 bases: TGTGCTCTTGGGGAAAGGATCGCTAGGGGGATACCGCCCACCGATAAACTCATCTTT.

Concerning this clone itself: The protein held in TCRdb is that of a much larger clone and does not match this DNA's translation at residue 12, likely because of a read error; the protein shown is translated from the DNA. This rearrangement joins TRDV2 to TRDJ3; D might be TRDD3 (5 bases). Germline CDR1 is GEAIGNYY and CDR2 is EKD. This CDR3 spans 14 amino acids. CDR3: CACDLSWDTRQTFF. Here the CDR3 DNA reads TGTGCCTGTGACCTCTCCTGGGACACCCGACAGACGTTTTTC.

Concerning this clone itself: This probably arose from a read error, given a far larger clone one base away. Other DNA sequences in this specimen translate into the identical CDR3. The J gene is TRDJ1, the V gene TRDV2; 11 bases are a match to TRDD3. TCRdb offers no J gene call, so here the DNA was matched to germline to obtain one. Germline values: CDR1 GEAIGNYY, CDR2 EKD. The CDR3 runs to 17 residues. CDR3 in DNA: TGCGCCTGTGACCCCCTACTGGGGGATAACGGGGCCGATAAACTCATCTTT. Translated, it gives CACDPLLGDNGADKLIF.

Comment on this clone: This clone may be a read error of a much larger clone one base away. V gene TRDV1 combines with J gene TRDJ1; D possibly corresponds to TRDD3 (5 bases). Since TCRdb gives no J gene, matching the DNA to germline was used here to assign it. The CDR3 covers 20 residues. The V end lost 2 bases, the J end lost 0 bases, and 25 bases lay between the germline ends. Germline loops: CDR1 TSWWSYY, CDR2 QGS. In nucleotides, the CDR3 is TGTGCTCTTGGGGAATTTCCCTCCGAAGAGGCAGGGGACTACACCGATAAACTCATCTTT. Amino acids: CALGEFPSEEAGDYTDKLIF.

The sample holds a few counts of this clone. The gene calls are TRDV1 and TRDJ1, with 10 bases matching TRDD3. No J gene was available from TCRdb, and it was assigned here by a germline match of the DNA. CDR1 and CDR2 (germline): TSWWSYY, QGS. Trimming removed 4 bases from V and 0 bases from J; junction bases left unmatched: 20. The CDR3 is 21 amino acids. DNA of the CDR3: TGTGCTCTTGGGGGTCCTCCGGAGGGGTTACTGGGGGATTGGTACACCGATAAACTCATCTTT. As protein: CALGGPPEGLLGDWYTDKLIF.

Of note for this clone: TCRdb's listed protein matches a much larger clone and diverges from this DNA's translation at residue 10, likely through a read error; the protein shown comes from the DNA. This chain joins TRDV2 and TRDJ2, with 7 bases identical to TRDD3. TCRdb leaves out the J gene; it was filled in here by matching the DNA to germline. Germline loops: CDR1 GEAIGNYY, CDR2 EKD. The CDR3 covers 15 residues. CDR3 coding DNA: TGTGCCTGTGACGTCCGGGGGGATTTGGCAGCACAACTCTTCTTT. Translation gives CACDVRGDLAAQLFF.

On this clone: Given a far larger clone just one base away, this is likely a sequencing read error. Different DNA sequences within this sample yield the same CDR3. The CDR3 region is CALGLPATGGYTDKLIF. CDR3 coding DNA: TGTGCTCTTGGGCTTCCTGCGACTGGGGGATACACTGATAAACTCATCTTT. The chain recombines TRDV1 with TRDJ1; the match to TRDD3 covers 12 bases. The CDR3 is made up of 17 amino acids. Germline V lookup: CDR1 TSWWSYY, CDR2 QGS.

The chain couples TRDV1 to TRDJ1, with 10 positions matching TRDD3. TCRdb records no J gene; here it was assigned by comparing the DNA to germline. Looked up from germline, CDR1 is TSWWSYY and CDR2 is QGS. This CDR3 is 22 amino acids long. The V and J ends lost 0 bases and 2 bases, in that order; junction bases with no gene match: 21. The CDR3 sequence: CALGELFGLPPYWGIWTDKLIF. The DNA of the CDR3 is TGTGCTCTTGGGGAACTATTCGGCCTTCCTCCATACTGGGGGATTTGGACCGATAAACTCATCTTT.

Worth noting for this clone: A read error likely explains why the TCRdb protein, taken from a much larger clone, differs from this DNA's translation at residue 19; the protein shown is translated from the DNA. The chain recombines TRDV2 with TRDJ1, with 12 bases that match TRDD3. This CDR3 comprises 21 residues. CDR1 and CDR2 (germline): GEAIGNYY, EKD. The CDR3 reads CACDTGHPPGLGDTSTDKRIF. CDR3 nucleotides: TGTGCCTGTGACACCGGTCATCCTCCTGGACTGGGGGATACCAGCACCGATAAACGCATCTTT.

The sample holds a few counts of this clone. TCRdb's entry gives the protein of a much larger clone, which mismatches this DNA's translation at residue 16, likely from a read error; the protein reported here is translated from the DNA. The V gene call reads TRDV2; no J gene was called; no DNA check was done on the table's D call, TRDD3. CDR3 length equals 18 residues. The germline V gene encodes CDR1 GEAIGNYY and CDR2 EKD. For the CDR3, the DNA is TGTGCCTGTGACACTGCAGGTCAGAGCTCCTGGGACACCCGACAGGTGTTTTTC. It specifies CACDTAGQSSWDTRQVFF.

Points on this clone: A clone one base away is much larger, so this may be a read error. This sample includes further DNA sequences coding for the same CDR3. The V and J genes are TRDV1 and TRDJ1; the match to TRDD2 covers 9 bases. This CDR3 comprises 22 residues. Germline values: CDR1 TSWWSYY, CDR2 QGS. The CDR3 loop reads CALGEPMAFLHYTREGTDKLIF. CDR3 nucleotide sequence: TGTGCTCTCGGGGAACCGATGGCCTTCCTACACTACACCAGGGAAGGTACCGATAAACTCATCTTT.